Given below is one T cell receptor (beta chain) in context. What it binds is unknown. The CDR3 covers 17 residues. The V gene's germline CDR1 is SGHNT and CDR2 YYREEE (reference sequence). Trimming pared 2 bases from V and 5 bases from J, leaving 22 bases between. These data belong to a study of CD8 T cells in Susac syndrome. Study observations and caveats: That the number of individuals in its TCR sequencing and HLA analysis was relatively small was acknowledged by the study.

cDNA came from roughly 0.5 to 1 ug RNA primed by random hexamers. Coverage of TCR beta CDR3 amplification by immunoSEQ multiplex PCR extended to 54 Vbeta and 13 Jbeta. TCRdb passed the immunoSEQ multiplex PCR reads through MiXCR, listing each CDR3 protein once. The data hold 70,000 or so distinct CDR3 sequences, with around 96% observed a single time. V usage is TRBV5-4 and J usage is TRBJ2-5; D is perhaps TRBD1 (6 bases). This clonotype was obtained from a human donor with multiple sclerosis. What was sequenced was CD8+ T cells from PBMCs. CDR3 bases: TGTGCCAGCAGCTTTCTTCCCGGGACATCGGGTGTGGAGACCCAGTACTTC. Translating it yields CASSFLPGTSGVETQYF.